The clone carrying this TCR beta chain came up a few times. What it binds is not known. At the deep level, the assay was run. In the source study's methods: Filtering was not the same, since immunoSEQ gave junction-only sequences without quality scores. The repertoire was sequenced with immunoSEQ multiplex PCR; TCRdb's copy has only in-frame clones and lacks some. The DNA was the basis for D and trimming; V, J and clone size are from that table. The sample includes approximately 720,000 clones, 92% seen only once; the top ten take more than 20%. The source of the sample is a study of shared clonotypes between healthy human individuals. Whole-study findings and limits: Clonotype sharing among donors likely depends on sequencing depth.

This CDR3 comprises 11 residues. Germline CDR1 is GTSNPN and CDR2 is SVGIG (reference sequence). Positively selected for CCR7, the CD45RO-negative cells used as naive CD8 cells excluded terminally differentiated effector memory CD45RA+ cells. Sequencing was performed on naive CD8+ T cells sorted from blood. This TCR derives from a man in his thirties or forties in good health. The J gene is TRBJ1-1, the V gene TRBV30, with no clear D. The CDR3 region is CALVGWGGAFF. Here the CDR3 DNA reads TGTGCGCTAGTGGGGTGGGGAGGAGCTTTCTTT.